This entry is about one TCR beta chain. Its antigen is currently unknown. The sample belongs to a study of T cell responses to AZD1222 COVID-19 vaccine. In germline, CDR1 is MDHEN, CDR2 SYDVKM. J was trimmed by 4 bases and V by 6 bases; bases with no gene match: 11. This CDR3 is 15 amino acids long. The study, taken as a whole, reports: The reported proportion of spike-specific TCRs targeting unmutated variant regions was nearly half. Donor demographics were predominantly white British with a female majority; clonal diversity may be underestimated.

Measured with immunoSEQ multiplex PCR; TCRdb has only the in-frame clones, and not every one. Of more than 80,000 clones in the sample, approximately 91% were seen once. This receptor was taken from an adult in good health. The sequences come from peripheral blood, collected on day 0 of AZD1222 vaccination. The rearrangement links TRBV28 to TRBJ1-1; 7 positions match TRBD1. CDR3 sequence (DNA): TGTGCCAGCAGCCTCTCGGGGAGGGGGCTCACTGAAGCTTTCTTT. It codes for CASSLSGRGLTEAFF. The whole variable domain, filled in from reference TRBV28 and TRBJ1-1, reads DVKVTQSSRYLVKRTGEKVFLECVQDMDHENMFWYRQDPGLGLRLIYFSYDVKMKEKGDIPEGYSVSREKKERFSLILESASTNQTSMYLCASSLSGRGLTEAFFGQGTRLTVV.